This entry lists 7 T cell receptor beta chains sequenced from one sample in a study of T cell repertoires in cytomegalovirus infection. Each CDR3 protein is one row after TCRdb ran MiXCR on the reads. Of about 300,000 distinct CDR3 sequences listed, roughly a tenth are singletons. The source material was PBMCs. These receptors were collected from a human donor in good health (CMV status not recorded). Some clones in this sample may be carry-over from other donors' samples.

The V call is TRBV20-1, the J call TRBJ1-4; the D gene is possibly TRBD1 (5 bases). V lost 5 bases and J 10 bases, leaving 11 bases between the germline ends. This CDR3 comprises 11 residues. Germline values: CDR1 DFQATT, CDR2 SNEGSKA (reference sequence). The CDR3 is CSAPLGRKLFF. The CDR3 DNA is TGCAGTGCTCCCTTGGGGCGAAAACTGTTTTTT.

In its sample, this clonotype was seen a few times. The CDR3: CASSLDPGLGEDTQYF. CDR3 sequence (DNA): TGTGCCAGCAGTTTGGACCCGGGACTAGGGGAAGATACGCAGTATTTT. The V call is TRBV12-3 or TRBV12-4, the J call TRBJ2-3; 8 bases are shared with TRBD2. CDR3 size: 16 residues. J gave up 5 bases and V 3 bases, and 10 bases lay outside the gene matches.

The table lists this clonotype with many counts. The chain recombines TRBV28 with TRBJ1-4, with TRBD1 matching 7 bases. The germline CDR1 and CDR2 sequences are MDHEN and SYDVKM. The CDR3 extends over 15 amino acids. The V segment lost 5 bases and the J segment 5 bases; nucleotides outside the gene matches: 8. CDR3 DNA: TGTGCCAGCAGTCGAGGGGGGACAGCAAATGAAAAACTGTTTTTT. It translates to CASSRGGTANEKLFF.

CDR3 in amino acids: CASRCYRDWSITRYV. The CDR3, as DNA: TGTGCCAGCAGATGCTACCGGGACTGGTCCATTACCCGGTACGTC. This rearrangement joins TRBV5-7 to TRBJ2-7; possible D gene TRBD2, 6 bases. TRBV5-7 is an open reading frame, and its role is uncertain. Trimming took off 5 bases at V and 12 bases at J, with 27 bases between the two ends. The CDR3 runs to 15 residues.

In the case of this clonotype: This may be a read error: a much more frequent sequence differs by one nucleotide. The chain couples TRBV7-4 to TRBJ2-1; 9 nucleotides align to TRBD2. Germline V CDR1 and CDR2: SGHVT, SQSDAQ. The CDR3 runs 16 residues. CDR3 in DNA: TGTGTCAGCAGTCTAGCGGGGTTAAGGCAAGGCGATGAGCAGTTCTTC. This sequence encodes CVSSLAGLRQGDEQFF.

The gene calls are TRBV19 and TRBJ1-1; D is perhaps TRBD1 (5 bases). Looked up from germline, CDR1 is LNHDA and CDR2 is SQIVND (reference sequence). Trimming took off 4 bases at V and 0 bases at J, with 12 bases between the two ends. The CDR3 has 15 residues. CDR3: CASSTGTVMNTEAFF. The CDR3 bases are TGTGCCAGTAGTACCGGGACGGTCATGAACACTGAAGCTTTCTTT.

The gene calls are TRBV29-1 and TRBJ1-2, with D possibly being TRBD1 (5 bases). The V end lost 1 base, the J end lost 2 bases, and 8 bases lay between the germline ends. Germline loops: CDR1 SQVTM, CDR2 ANQGSEA. This CDR3 comprises 13 residues. The CDR3 nucleotides are TGCAGCGTTGAAGGGGCAGGGAACTATGGCTACACCTTC. Amino acids: CSVEGAGNYGYTF. Filled out from reference TRBV29-1 and TRBJ1-2, the complete variable domain reads SAVISQKPSRDICQRGTSLTIQCQVDSQVTMMFWYRQQPGQSLTLIATANQGSEATYESGFVIDKFPISRPNLTFSTLTVSNMSPEDSSIYLCSVEGAGNYGYTFGSGTRLTVV.